This T cell receptor (beta chain) was recorded in a study of vaccination effects on CD4 cells after COVID-19. About the study: Samples came from a couple of convalescent patients 16 days and one week before vaccination.

General study points: Vaccine-induced new clones formed most post-vaccine spike-reactive clones in convalescents.

This clone showed up just a few times. Its antigen is as yet unknown. Expansion of antigen-specific CD4+ T cells with viral peptide pools was carried out by the ViraFEST assay before sequencing. It was after nine to ten days of culture that CD4+ T cells were isolated. The person's infection with SARS-CoV-2, confirmed by PCR, took place between March and December 2020. Every well housed roughly 2.1 million PBMC, which grew in culture alongside about 11 IU/ml IL-2 and 10 ug/ml peptides. Libraries were prepared by immunoSEQ multiplex PCR; TCRdb keeps only in-frame clonotypes and omits some of them. The table lists about 45,000 clones, roughly 65% of them singletons. This clonotype was obtained from a human donor who had a prior SARS-CoV-2 infection. The sample in question was CD4+ T cells from PBMCs cultured with a peptide pool, obtained before COVID-19 vaccination.

The chain's CDR3 is CASSLDPSGVTGELFF. The CDR3 nucleotides are TGTGCCAGCAGCTTAGATCCTAGCGGGGTGACCGGGGAGCTGTTTTTT. The genes are TRBV7-3 and TRBJ2-2, with TRBD2 identical over 9 bases. Germline values: CDR1 SGHTA, CDR2 FQGTGA. V lost 2 bases and J lost 5; bases outside the gene matches: 6. The CDR3 covers 16 residues.